The clone carrying this TCR beta chain was detected only a few times. Its cognate antigen is unknown. These data belong to a study of CD8 T cells in ankylosing spondylitis. Study-wide results and caveats: Disease-linked clones bore a CD8+ phenotype, appearing relatively rarely in peripheral blood. There was a TCR beta motif, made of fewer than 10 highly homologous variants, that appeared characteristic of ankylosing spondylitis blood. Earlier authors reported some of these motif variants in reactive arthritis synovial fluid and blood. Disease-linked clones reportedly concentrated significantly in matched ankylosing spondylitis synovial fluid.

Construction of TCR beta libraries was performed using quantitative 5'-RACE with molecular barcodes. From the 5' RACE reads, TCRdb called clonotypes with MiXCR, one entry per CDR3 protein. Here the sample spans a few hundred thousand distinct CDR3 sequences, approximately 8% being singletons. This CDR3 has 15 residues. The ends lost 2 bases at V and 15 bases at J; junction bases unmatched: 8. The germline V gene has CDR1 MNHEY and CDR2 SVGEGT. The chain has TRBV6-2 or TRBV6-3 and TRBJ2-1; TRBD2 agrees at 15 bases. The sequence came from a male donor with ankylosing spondylitis. Sample: blood, either unsorted or a sorted T cell fraction (not recorded which). CDR3 in amino acids: CASSYPGLAGGPRFF. The CDR3 DNA follows: TGTGCCAGCAGTTACCCGGGACTAGCGGGAGGTCCTCGGTTCTTC.